Below, 25 T cell receptor beta chains from the same sample are listed, as sequenced in a study of T cells after yellow fever vaccination. TCRdb processed the 5' RACE reads anew with MiXCR; each CDR3 protein has one entry. The sample contains around 100,000 distinct CDR3 sequences, 8% to 9.5% of which appear only once. Sequenced here: CD8+ T cells sorted from PBMCs, sampled 45 days after the yellow fever booster vaccination. Source of these receptors: a man aged 25-45 years who received the YFV17D yellow fever vaccine.

This clonotype came up a few times. The chain links TRBV7-9 to TRBJ2-7; TRBD2 matches 10 bases. The V gene's germline CDR1 is SEHNR and CDR2 FQNEAQ (reference sequence). V shed 5 bases, J shed 5 bases, and the junction held 6 bases outside the gene matches. The CDR3 sequence is 14 residues long. This CDR3 is CASSPGLADNEQYF. CDR3 nucleotides: TGTGCCAGCAGCCCCGGACTAGCGGACAACGAGCAGTACTTC.

This clonotype was detected many times. The chain is built from TRBV6-5 and TRBJ2-7; TRBD1 matches at 9 bases. The CDR3 is 17 residues long. CDR1 MNHEY and CDR2 SVGAGI come from the germline V gene. Trimming cost V 6 bases and J 0 bases; bases outside gene matches: 12. The CDR3: CASRLDRGAPSSYEQYF. The CDR3, as DNA: TGTGCCAGCAGACTGGACAGGGGTGCCCCTAGCTCCTACGAGCAGTACTTC.

There are a few counts of this clonotype. V is TRBV6-1 and J is TRBJ1-4; D perhaps matches TRBD1 (5 bases). V was cut by 7 bases and J by 0 bases, with 15 bases left in between. The CDR3 covers 16 residues. Germline CDR1 MNHNS, CDR2 SASEGT. For the CDR3, the DNA is TGTGCCAGCAATCAACGAAGGGGATCAACTAATGAAAAACTGTTTTTT. As protein: CASNQRRGSTNEKLFF.

This clonotype has at least ten counts. V gene TRBV3-1 combines with J gene TRBJ2-7; maybe TRBD1 (5 bases). The CDR3 totals 13 residues. V was shortened by 4 bases and J by 3 bases, with 10 bases between the two germline ends. The germline gives CDR1 LGHDT, CDR2 YNNKEL (reference sequence). In DNA, the CDR3 is TGTGCCAGCAGCCCTCGAGACAGCTACGAGCAGTACTTC. Its translation: CASSPRDSYEQYF.

This clonotype was counted many times. The V call is TRBV28, the J call TRBJ2-7; 8 nucleotides align to TRBD1. The length of the CDR3 is 17 residues. Trimming at V came to 6 bases and at J to 2 bases, leaving 15 bases not matched to a gene. The germline gives CDR1 MDHEN, CDR2 SYDVKM. The CDR3 DNA sequence: TGTGCCAGCAGGCTGCTGACCCTGACAGGGGACCCCTACGAGCAGTACTTC. It encodes CASRLLTLTGDPYEQYF.

The genes are TRBV29-1 and TRBJ2-5; 7 positions agree with TRBD1. Unmatched junction bases numbered 6, after V lost 4 bases and J lost 1 base. The V gene's germline CDR1 is SQVTM and CDR2 ANQGSEA. This CDR3 has 14 amino acids. CDR3 in DNA: TGCAGCGTTGGAGCCGGGACAGCCCAAGAGACCCAGTACTTC. It codes for CSVGAGTAQETQYF.

The table lists this clonotype with many counts. V gene TRBV7-6 combines with J gene TRBJ2-1; 11 bases fit TRBD2. The CDR3 sequence is 16 residues long. V gave up 5 bases and J gave up 6 bases; unmatched junction bases: 9. Per the germline V gene, CDR1 is SGHVS and CDR2 is FNYEAQ. The CDR3 DNA follows: TGTGCCAGCAGCATAACTAGCGGGAGCGTCCTCAATGAGCAGTTCTTC. Encoded protein: CASSITSGSVLNEQFF.

In this sample, this clonotype turned up many times. The rearrangement uses TRBV29-1 and TRBJ2-1; D unresolved. CDR1 is SQVTM and CDR2 is ANQGSEA in the germline V gene. V lost 5 bases, J lost 7 bases, and 6 bases lay in between. The CDR3 extends over 10 amino acids. The CDR3 is CSVSENEQFF. CDR3 DNA: TGCAGCGTTTCAGAGAATGAGCAGTTCTTC.

The chain couples TRBV6-4 to TRBJ2-5; weak D call: TRBD1 (6 bases). With 5 bases removed from V and 4 bases from J, the gap between germline ends came to 11 bases. Germline V lookup: CDR1 MRHNA, CDR2 SNTAGT. This CDR3 spans 13 amino acids. The CDR3 sequence is CASSYRVRETQYF. CDR3 DNA sequence: TGTGCCAGCAGTTACAGGGTACGAGAGACCCAGTACTTC.

In this sample, this clonotype turned up many times. The rearrangement links TRBV20-1 to TRBJ2-1, with D unresolved. The CDR3 runs 15 residues. Germline V gene data show CDR1 as DFQATT and CDR2 as SNEGSKA (reference sequence). The V end was cut by 0 bases, the J end by 8 bases, with 17 bases between. The CDR3 DNA is TGCAGTGCTAGAGATATGGCTAGTTTACTCTATGAGCAGTTCTTC. Protein sequence: CSARDMASLLYEQFF.

This clonotype was counted at least ten times. The chain joins TRBV29-1 to TRBJ2-7; 7 bases map to TRBD1. CDR3 length: 13 residues. Trimming cost V 5 bases and J 1 base; bases outside gene matches: 5. Per the germline V gene, CDR1 is SQVTM and CDR2 is ANQGSEA. The CDR3 loop reads CSVRTGRSYEQYF. CDR3 coding DNA: TGCAGCGTTCGGACAGGCCGTTCCTACGAGCAGTACTTC.

This clonotype was found many times. The V and J genes are TRBV4-3 and TRBJ2-2; D remains unclear. Trimming took off 3 bases at V and 6 bases at J, with 5 bases between the two ends. Germline V gene data show CDR1 as LGHNA and CDR2 as YSLEER. This CDR3 contains 12 residues. The CDR3 bases are TGCGCCAGCAGCCAGCGTTCCGGGGAGCTGTTTTTT. It yields the protein CASSQRSGELFF.

The chain has TRBV14 and TRBJ2-2; D ambiguous. Trimming left V 1 base short and J 0 bases short, with 6 bases between. This CDR3 region has 15 residues. CDR1 and CDR2 (germline): SGHDN, FVKESK. CDR3 amino acids: CASSQGLTNTGELFF. Written as DNA, the CDR3 is TGTGCCAGCAGCCAAGGGCTTACGAACACCGGGGAGCTGTTTTTT.

This clonotype has more than one count but fewer than ten. The chain couples TRBV28 to TRBJ2-7; 8 bases match TRBD1. Germline V gives CDR1 MDHEN, CDR2 SYDVKM. The CDR3 covers 12 residues. The V and J ends lost 7 bases and 5 bases, in that order; junction bases with no gene match: 4. The chain's CDR3 is CASNQGANEQYF. In DNA form, the CDR3 reads TGTGCCAGCAATCAGGGGGCCAACGAGCAGTACTTC.

This clonotype was seen at least ten times. This chain connects TRBV5-1 to TRBJ2-5; 8 bases map to TRBD2. Germline trimming cut 4 bases from V and 3 bases from J; bases unmatched to any gene: 11. CDR1 is SGHRS and CDR2 is YFSETQ in the germline V gene. The CDR3 is 16 residues long. CDR3 residues: CASSPAPGLGKETQYF. The CDR3 bases are TGCGCCAGCAGCCCTGCACCGGGACTAGGGAAAGAGACCCAGTACTTC.

Ten or more counts support this clonotype. The chain has TRBV29-1 and TRBJ2-5; D ambiguous. Between the trimmed V and J ends, which lost 0 bases and 2 bases, there was a span of 10 bases. Germline V lookup: CDR1 SQVTM, CDR2 ANQGSEA. CDR3 size: 14 residues. CDR3 bases: TGCAGCGTTGAAGAATGGAGCGATCAAGAGACCCAGTACTTC. Translated: CSVEEWSDQETQYF.

The CDR3 spells CAWSGGPATDTQYF. The DNA of the CDR3 is TGTGCCTGGAGTGGGGGACCGGCAACAGATACGCAGTATTTT. The chain uses TRBV30 and TRBJ2-3; the D gene could be TRBD1 or TRBD2 (5 bases each). CDR1 is GTSNPN and CDR2 is SVGIG in the germline V gene (reference sequence). Trimming cost V 1 base and J 3 bases, with 11 bases left between them. The length of the CDR3 is 14 residues.

The V call is TRBV7-2, the J call TRBJ2-3; 12 positions match TRBD2. The CDR3 length is 15 residues. Germline values: CDR1 SGHTA, CDR2 FQGNSA. V gave up 6 bases and J gave up 3 bases; unmatched junction bases: 4. CDR3 nucleotides: TGTGCCAGCAGGAGGACTAGCGGGAATACAGATACGCAGTATTTT. This codes for CASRRTSGNTDTQYF. Filled out from reference TRBV7-2 and TRBJ2-3, the complete variable domain reads GAGVSQSPSNKVTEKGKDVELRCDPISGHTALYWYRQSLGQGLEFLIYFQGNSAPDKSGLPSDRFSAERTGGSVSTLTIQRTQQEDSAVYLCASRRTSGNTDTQYFGPGTRLTVL.

There are many counts of this clonotype. One end of the junction does not line up with germline, which may come from a read error. The chain is built from TRBV7-2 and TRBJ2-1; 11 bases agree with TRBD2. The CDR3 is made up of 15 amino acids. The germline V gene encodes CDR1 SGHTA and CDR2 FQGNSA. The CDR3 DNA follows: TGCGCCAGCAGCCCCGGACTAGCGGGTTACAATGAGCAGTTCTTC. As protein: CASSPGLAGYNEQFF.

Ten or more counts support this clonotype. This chain joins TRBV7-9 and TRBJ2-1; D not resolved. Germline V CDR1 and CDR2: SEHNR, FQNEAQ (reference sequence). Trimming left V 6 bases short and J 9 bases short, with 9 bases between. The CDR3 spans 11 residues. The CDR3 coding sequence is TGTGCCAGCAGGCCGGCGTCTGAGCAGTTCTTC. This translates into CASRPASEQFF.

V and J are TRBV20-1 and TRBJ2-7, with a possible D match to TRBD1 (5 bases). The CDR3 extends over 14 amino acids. Between the trimmed V and J ends, which lost 5 bases and 4 bases, there was a span of 18 bases. The germline CDR1 and CDR2 sequences are DFQATT and SNEGSKA (reference sequence). The CDR3, as DNA: TGCAGTGCTCCCCCGCGTGGGGCGGTTTACGAGCAGTACTTC. This sequence encodes CSAPPRGAVYEQYF.

J is TRBJ2-7 and V is TRBV20-1, with 8 bases that match TRBD2. The CDR3 is made up of 14 amino acids. J gave up 3 bases and V 1 base, and 5 bases lay outside the gene matches. CDR1 and CDR2 (germline): DFQATT, SNEGSKA (reference sequence). DNA for the CDR3: TGCAGTGCTAGAGCGGAGACTAGCGTCTACGAGCAGTACTTC. It is translated as CSARAETSVYEQYF.

There are a few counts of this clonotype. The genes are TRBV28 and TRBJ2-7; 9 bases map to TRBD1. Germline V lookup: CDR1 MDHEN, CDR2 SYDVKM. The CDR3 totals 15 residues. The V segment lost 6 bases and the J segment 4 bases; nucleotides outside the gene matches: 10. The CDR3 loop is CASSERQGGGYEQYF. The CDR3, as DNA: TGTGCCAGCAGCGAGAGACAGGGGGGAGGGTACGAGCAGTACTTC.

This clonotype has a handful of counts. This chain uses TRBV29-1 with TRBJ2-1, with D perhaps matching TRBD1 or TRBD2 (5 bases each). V dropped 3 bases and J dropped 0 bases, with 6 bases sitting between them. The CDR3 contains 13 residues. The V gene's germline CDR1 is SQVTM and CDR2 ANQGSEA. CDR3 in amino acids: CSVEGDSYNEQFF. The CDR3 DNA is TGCAGCGTTGAGGGGGACTCCTACAATGAGCAGTTCTTC.

The sample holds many counts of this clonotype. The J gene is TRBJ2-1, the V gene TRBV6-5; TRBD2 aligns across 7 bases. With 7 bases clipped from V and 9 bases from J, the junction kept 12 bases outside the gene matches. The CDR3 is 14 residues long. CDR1 is MNHEY and CDR2 is SVGAGI in the germline V gene. CDR3 in amino acids: CASTSEGGLVEQFF. DNA of the CDR3: TGTGCCAGCACCTCGGAAGGAGGACTAGTTGAGCAGTTCTTC.